A single T cell receptor beta chain is shown here with its context. When the RNA was reverse transcribed, random hexamers were used with an input of about 0.5 to 1 ug. TCR beta CDR3 was amplified by immunoSEQ covering 54 Vbeta and 13 Jbeta. TCRdb passed the immunoSEQ multiplex PCR reads through MiXCR, listing each CDR3 protein once. Of approximately 270,000 distinct CDR3 sequences in the sample, about 94% were seen once. The entry originates in a study of CD8 T cells in Susac syndrome. V lost 2 bases to trimming and J lost 4 bases, with 10 bases between them. CDR1 and CDR2 (germline): SGHRS, YFSETQ. This CDR3 contains 13 residues. CD8+ and CD4+ T cells taken from blood had their TCR beta sequenced. The multiple sclerosis controls, all treatment-naive patients, had relapsing-remitting disease that was stable or active.

The clonotype was recovered from a human donor with multiple sclerosis. Sequenced material: CD4+ T cells from PBMCs. The chain employs TRBV5-1 and TRBJ2-7; D is ambiguous. The CDR3 DNA sequence: TGCGCCAGCAGCTTAATAGGGCAGTACGAGCAGTACTTC. Amino acids: CASSLIGQYEQYF.